The 4 T cell receptor beta chains presented below share a single source sample, sequenced in a study of read filtering for tumor transcriptome and immune sequencing. From approximately 400 ng of RNA, a library with molecular barcoded alpha/delta and beta/gamma adaptors was made. MiXCR was run by TCRdb on the reads, yielding one entry per CDR3 protein. The sample yields 65,000 or so distinct CDR3 sequences, less than 20% seen once. What was sequenced was a population of CD138-negative cells sorted from bone marrow. The receptors were sampled from a donor at least 40 years old with multiple myeloma.

This clonotype has ten or more counts. The CDR3 here is CAWSVPRLAHGANVLTF. The CDR3 DNA sequence: TGTGCCTGGAGTGTACCGAGACTAGCACATGGGGCCAACGTCCTGACTTTC. V is TRBV30 and J is TRBJ2-6, with 7 bases aligning to TRBD2. The CDR3 consists of 17 residues. V dropped 0 bases and J dropped 3; count of bases not matched to a gene: 8. Per the germline V gene, CDR1 is GTSNPN and CDR2 is SVGIG (reference sequence).

This clonotype came up many times. CDR3 protein: CASSDRIGGADTEAFF. CDR3 DNA: TGTGCCAGCAGTGATAGGATAGGGGGCGCCGACACTGAAGCTTTCTTT. The chain combines TRBV2 with TRBJ1-1; 7 positions match TRBD1. The V gene's germline CDR1 is SNHLY and CDR2 FYNNEI. The CDR3 consists of 16 residues. V shed 3 bases, J shed 3 bases, and the junction held 10 bases outside the gene matches.

The table lists this clonotype with many counts. The CDR3 nucleotides read TGTGCCAGCAGTTTAATCGCGGACCAAGAGACCCAGTACTTC. This encodes CASSLIADQETQYF. The chain links TRBV27 to TRBJ2-5; D is unclear. The CDR3 length is 14 residues. Trimming cost V 2 bases and J 0 bases, with 7 bases left between them. The germline CDR1 and CDR2 sequences are MNHEY and SMNVEV (reference sequence).

This clonotype was counted ten times or more. The chain recombines TRBV4-2 with TRBJ1-6; D is undetermined. The CDR3 consists of 15 residues. Germline assignment: CDR1 LGHNA and CDR2 YNFKEQ. Between the trimmed V and J ends, which lost 7 bases and 7 bases, there was a span of 17 bases. The CDR3 sequence: CASTRIGGLNSPLHF. Here the CDR3 DNA reads TGTGCCAGCACCAGGATCGGAGGGTTAAATTCACCCCTCCACTTT.